What follows are 13 T cell receptor beta chains derived from one specimen sequenced in a study of CD8 T cells in Susac syndrome. Roughly 0.45 to 1 ug RNA was reverse transcribed with random hexamers. TCRdb re-derived calls from the immunoSEQ multiplex PCR reads in MiXCR, one entry per CDR3 protein. The sample holds some 260,000 distinct CDR3 sequences, 70% to 90% seen once. The sample consisted of CD8+ T cells from PBMCs. These receptors all stem from a human donor with multiple sclerosis.

The V gene is TRBV27, the J gene TRBJ2-7, with D perhaps TRBD2 (6 bases). Germline assignment: CDR1 MNHEY and CDR2 SMNVEV (reference sequence). V gave up 7 bases and J gave up 3 bases, with 13 bases separating them. This CDR3 is built from 13 residues. CDR3 sequence (DNA): TGTGCCAGCACCTCCGGGAGCGGCTACGAGCAGTACTTC. This encodes CASTSGSGYEQYF.

The CDR3 DNA sequence: TGTGCCAGCAGCATATTAGGGACAGGGAGGGATGGCTACACCTTC. It translates to CASSILGTGRDGYTF. This rearrangement joins TRBV11-2 to TRBJ1-2; 9 bases are a match to TRBD1. Germline V lookup: CDR1 SGHAT, CDR2 FQNNGV. V trimming: 5 bases; J trimming: 6 bases; junction bases outside the gene matches: 10. This CDR3 is 15 amino acids long.

This clonotype was seen a single time. The CDR3 coding sequence is TGTGCCAGCAGTGAATTTCGAACTAGCGGGAGGGTTGGCTCCTACAATGAGCAGTTCTTC. Residues: CASSEFRTSGRVGSYNEQFF. The chain is built from TRBV25-1 and TRBJ2-1; 13 positions agree with TRBD2. The CDR3 runs to 20 residues. The germline V gene encodes CDR1 MGHDK and CDR2 SYGVNS. V trimming: 1 base; J trimming: 0 bases; junction bases outside the gene matches: 9.

This clonotype turned up a few times. The chain recombines TRBV27 with TRBJ2-2; 9 nucleotides align to TRBD2. The CDR3 consists of 14 residues. Germline loops: CDR1 MNHEY, CDR2 SMNVEV (reference sequence). V lost 6 bases, J lost 5 bases, and 4 bases stayed unmatched. CDR3 loop: CASRASGGTGELFF. CDR3 DNA sequence: TGTGCCAGCAGGGCAAGCGGGGGGACCGGGGAGCTGTTTTTT.

V usage is TRBV6-1 and J usage is TRBJ2-2; 11 bases match TRBD2. This CDR3 comprises 17 residues. V shed 3 bases and J 1 base; nucleotides not matched to a gene: 4. CDR1 MNHNS and CDR2 SASEGT come from the germline V gene. The CDR3 nucleotides read TGTGCCAGCAGTGAGGGGGGACTAGCGGAGAACACCGGGGAGCTGTTTTTT. Its translation is CASSEGGLAENTGELFF.

The chain has TRBV19 and TRBJ2-7; 7 bases match TRBD2. CDR1 is LNHDA, CDR2 SQIVND, per germline (reference sequence). There are 14 residues in the CDR3. V lost 7 bases, J lost 0 bases, and 6 bases stayed unmatched. For the CDR3, the DNA is TGTGCCAGTACGGCCTCGGGGGGCTCCTACGAGCAGTACTTC. It codes for CASTASGGSYEQYF.

The chain has TRBV27 and TRBJ2-7; D call uncertain. The CDR3 sequence is 13 residues long. The V gene's germline CDR1 is MNHEY and CDR2 SMNVEV (reference sequence). Trimming took 2 bases from V and 7 from J, leaving 12 bases between them. Here the CDR3 reads CASSLVGKREQYF. The CDR3 nucleotides read TGTGCCAGCAGTTTAGTAGGCAAGAGGGAGCAGTACTTC.

This sequence joins TRBV3-1 and TRBJ2-7, with 9 bases that match TRBD1. Losses at the gene ends were 0 bases for V and 4 bases for J; bases not matched to a gene: 4. The CDR3 covers 15 residues. CDR1 is LGHDT, CDR2 YNNKEL, per germline (reference sequence). This CDR3 is CASSQEGTGRYEQYF. CDR3 DNA sequence: TGTGCCAGCAGCCAAGAAGGGACAGGGAGGTACGAGCAGTACTTC.

The chain couples TRBV30 to TRBJ2-5, with 10 bases identical to TRBD2. The CDR3 is 16 residues long. V shed 2 bases, J shed 5 bases, and the junction held 11 bases outside the gene matches. The germline V gene has CDR1 GTSNPN and CDR2 SVGIG (reference sequence). The CDR3 loop reads CAWSRASGRSRETQYF. CDR3 nucleotide sequence: TGTGCCTGGAGTAGGGCTAGCGGGAGATCTAGGGAGACCCAGTACTTC.

J is TRBJ1-1 and V is TRBV19; D gene ambiguous. Looked up from germline, CDR1 is LNHDA and CDR2 is SQIVND (reference sequence). Between the trimmed V and J ends, which lost 4 bases and 1 base, there was a span of 13 bases. CDR3 length: 15 amino acids. CDR3 coding DNA: TGTGCCAGTAGTAGGGCGAGGGCAGAGAACACTGAAGCTTTCTTT. Amino acids: CASSRARAENTEAFF.

The rearrangement links TRBV6-1 to TRBJ1-5; no clear D gene. CDR1 is MNHNS, CDR2 SASEGT, per germline. The V gene lost 5 bases and the J gene lost 11 bases, with 10 bases spanning the gap. The CDR3 consists of 11 residues. The CDR3 loop is CASSTGGSQHF. The CDR3 coding sequence is TGTGCCAGCAGTACTGGCGGCTCCCAGCATTTT.

The V gene is TRBV6-1, the J gene TRBJ2-1; a possible D gene is TRBD1 (6 bases). The CDR3 has 15 residues. Trimming stripped 6 bases from V and 5 bases from J, with 17 bases between. Germline V gene sequence: CDR1 MNHNS, CDR2 SASEGT. The CDR3 DNA is TGTGCCAGCAGGCTCACAGGGTATGTGGACAATGAGCAGTTCTTC. It specifies CASRLTGYVDNEQFF.

This clonotype came up once. The rearrangement joins TRBV28 to TRBJ2-7; D tentatively reads TRBD1 or TRBD2 (5 bases each). The CDR3 is 16 residues long. Trimming cost V 5 bases and J 6 bases, with 23 bases left between them. From germline, CDR1 is MDHEN and CDR2 SYDVKM. CDR3 in DNA: TGTGCCAGCAGTATCCTGCACCGGGACGGACGTCTCGAGCAGTACTTC. Amino acids: CASSILHRDGRLEQYF.